This T cell receptor beta chain was sequenced in a study of CD8 T cells in ankylosing spondylitis. TCRdb reprocessed the 5' RACE reads with MiXCR, giving one entry per CDR3 protein. The sample yields some 800,000 distinct CDR3 sequences, roughly 12% seen once. This clonotype has just a few counts. Its antigen is still unknown. General study points: Certain motif variants had earlier appeared in reactive arthritis synovial fluid and blood. Seven to nine highly homologous variants made up a TCR beta motif that seemed to typify ankylosing spondylitis blood. With a CD8+ phenotype, disease-linked clones were relatively rare in peripheral blood.

Germline V gene lookup returns CDR1 LGHNA and CDR2 YSLEER. The CDR3 covers 16 residues. Trimming stripped 3 bases from V and 2 bases from J, with 14 bases between. This TCR derives from a male donor with ankylosing spondylitis. The rearrangement uses TRBV4-3 and TRBJ2-4, with D possibly TRBD1 on 6 matching bases. The specimen sequenced was blood, either unsorted or a sorted T cell fraction (not recorded which). DNA for the CDR3: TGCGCCAGCAGCCAGAGAGGGGGTCCGACCAAAAACATTCAGTACTTC. Translated, it gives CASSQRGGPTKNIQYF.